The sequence of this T cell receptor beta chain was determined in a study of shared clonotypes between healthy human individuals. Notes on the study in general: Around 4.7% of naive CD4 clonotypes were shared across a few donors.

All donors qualified as healthy HIV-negative adults and had experienced no recent acute infections or vaccinations. The authors split each subset's genomic DNA evenly across several immunoSEQ plates. Original processing notes: From ImmunoSEQ came sequences covering only the junction and carrying no quality scores, so filtering differed. Some clones are missing from TCRdb's copy, which holds only in-frame ones; the method was immunoSEQ multiplex PCR. V and J calls and clone size are copied from that table; D and trimming were computed from the DNA. Among roughly 2 million clones listed, 90% to 97% were seen once. On this clone: Its specificity is not known.

The CDR3 loop spans 17 amino acids. The source material was naive CD4+ T cells sorted from blood. Subset noted: CD45RA+ positively selected. The sequence came from a man between 18 and 29 years old in good health. The V gene is TRBV21-1, the J gene TRBJ1-5. TRBV21-1 is labeled a pseudogene. CDR3 in amino acids: CASSKVRLGVGNQPQHF. In DNA, the CDR3 is TGTGCCAGCAGCAAAGTGAGATTGGGTGTCGGCAATCAGCCCCAGCATTTT.